This T cell receptor (beta chain) was captured by sequencing in a study of identical twins. V was shortened by 0 bases and J by 1 base, with 9 bases between the two germline ends. CDR1 MNHEY and CDR2 SVGAGI come from the germline V gene. The CDR3 contains 15 residues. TCRdb re-called the 5' RACE reads through MiXCR, storing one row per CDR3 protein. In the table there are about 1.7 million distinct CDR3 sequences, roughly 35% of which are singletons. Material for sequencing was cord blood. The chain recombines TRBV6-5 with TRBJ1-1; D gene ambiguous. This receptor was obtained from a newborn girl in good health. CDR3 region: CASSYSRWGNTEAFF. Here the CDR3 DNA reads TGTGCCAGCAGTTACTCGAGATGGGGGAACACTGAAGCTTTCTTT.